Presented here are 7 T cell receptor beta chains from one specimen sequenced in a study of blood T cell repertoires in COVID-19. The protocol was immunoSEQ multiplex PCR, while the TCRdb copy is restricted to in-frame clones and leaves out a portion. The sample holds over 30,000 clones, about 75% seen once. The sample was peripheral blood. The receptors come from an elderly man with active or convalescent COVID-19.

This chain uses TRBV7-6 with TRBJ2-1, with D perhaps matching TRBD2 (6 bases). CDR3 length: 17 amino acids. With 5 bases removed from V and 4 bases from J, the gap between germline ends came to 21 bases. CDR1 and CDR2 from the germline V gene are SGHVS and FNYEAQ. The CDR3 loop reads CASSTRLVGLRYNEQFF. DNA of the CDR3: TGTGCCAGCAGCACCCGACTAGTTGGTCTTAGATACAATGAGCAGTTCTTC.

This clone was seen a handful of times. This rearrangement joins TRBV28 to TRBJ2-3; 9 nucleotides match TRBD2. Germline V gene sequence: CDR1 MDHEN, CDR2 SYDVKM. The J segment lost 1 base and the V segment lost 5 bases, leaving 4 bases of the junction unmatched. The CDR3 extends over 15 amino acids. The DNA for the CDR3 is TGTGCCAGCAGTACCCCTAGCGGGGGCACAGATACGCAGTATTTT. Protein: CASSTPSGGTDTQYF. The whole variable domain, remainder taken from reference TRBV28 and TRBJ2-3, is DVKVTQSSRYLVKRTGEKVFLECVQDMDHENMFWYRQDPGLGLRLIYFSYDVKMKEKGDIPEGYSVSREKKERFSLILESASTNQTSMYLCASSTPSGGTDTQYFGPGTRLTVL.

CDR3 sequence: CATSNRAGRLTDTQYF. CDR3 in DNA: TGTGCCACCAGTAACAGAGCGGGTCGGCTCACAGATACGCAGTATTTT. The V call is TRBV15, the J call TRBJ2-3, with D perhaps TRBD2 (6 bases). Germline lookup yields CDR1 LNHNV and CDR2 YYDKDF (reference sequence). V lost 6 bases and J lost 2, with 18 bases in between. This CDR3 has 16 amino acids.

This chain links TRBV10-1 with TRBJ2-2; TRBD2 matches at 13 bases. Germline V CDR1 and CDR2: WNHNN, SYGVQD (reference sequence). This CDR3 region has 18 residues. V was clipped by 6 bases and J by 5 bases; unmatched bases: 12. The CDR3 sequence is CASSGSGLAGAFTGELFF. The CDR3, as DNA: TGCGCCAGCAGCGGATCCGGACTAGCGGGAGCCTTTACCGGGGAGCTGTTTTTT.

The gene calls are TRBV4-1 and TRBJ2-1; 7 nucleotides align to TRBD1. The ends lost 8 bases at V and 4 bases at J; junction bases unmatched: 8. The CDR3 runs to 14 residues. Germline-derived CDR1 and CDR2 are MGHRA and YSYEKL. The CDR3 spells CASQSGTDYNEQFF. DNA for the CDR3: TGCGCCAGCCAATCCGGGACAGATTACAATGAGCAGTTCTTC.

CDR3 loop: CASSLRTGAIYF. Written as DNA, the CDR3 is TGTGCCAGCAGCCTAAGGACAGGGGCCATATATTTT. The V gene is TRBV3-1 (or the pseudogene TRBV3-2), the J gene TRBJ1-3; 9 bases match TRBD1. J gave up 11 bases and V 4 bases, and 3 bases lay outside the gene matches. The CDR3 spans 12 residues. Germline CDR1 and CDR2: LGHDT and YNNKEL (reference sequence).

V and J are TRBV9 and TRBJ2-2; D gene unclear. Per the germline V gene, CDR1 is SGDLS and CDR2 is YYNGEE. V lost 0 bases and J 2 bases, leaving 5 bases between the germline ends. The CDR3 extends over 14 amino acids. As DNA, the CDR3 is TGTGCCAGCAGCGTAGGCGTTAACACCGGGGAGCTGTTTTTT. Protein: CASSVGVNTGELFF.